The 18 T cell receptor beta chains below come from one sample, sequenced in a study of blood T cell repertoires in COVID-19 (dated by TCRdb to 2020 to 2021). Libraries were made using the immunoSEQ multiplex PCR assay. This immuneACCESS table, as held by TCRdb, lists in-frame sequences with V and J called but not all clones. Of the missing ones, under half trace to an unresolved V gene in checked studies; the others have no known cause. The sample table records more than 300,000 clones; around 87% of these occur just once. Of the sample, 1.5% to 2.5% falls within the top ten clones. Sequencing was done on a sample of PBMCs or T cells enriched from blood (not recorded which). The origin of the receptors is a man between 40 and 49 years old in a cohort exposed to, infected with or recovered from COVID-19 (not recorded which).

This rearrangement joins TRBV5-1 to TRBJ2-1, with 10 bases fitting TRBD1. The CDR3 has 16 amino acids. Germline loops: CDR1 SGHRS, CDR2 YFSETQ. V dropped 5 bases and J dropped 6; count of bases not matched to a gene: 11. This CDR3 reads CASSFHRGQGVNEQFF. Here the CDR3 DNA reads TGCGCCAGCAGTTTTCATAGAGGACAGGGGGTCAATGAGCAGTTCTTC.

V and J are TRBV30 and TRBJ2-3, with TRBD2 matching 11 bases. Germline values: CDR1 GTSNPN, CDR2 SVGIG (reference sequence). This CDR3 contains 16 residues. With 2 bases clipped from V and 0 bases from J, the junction kept 4 bases outside the gene matches. The CDR3, as DNA: TGTGCCTGGAGTCTAGCGGGAGGTTCTAGCACAGATACGCAGTATTTT. Encoded protein: CAWSLAGGSSTDTQYF.

The chain couples TRBV7-9 to TRBJ2-3, with 11 bases aligning to TRBD2. This CDR3 comprises 17 residues. After removal of 3 bases from V and 2 bases from J, the junction contained 7 bases not matched to a gene. Germline V lookup: CDR1 SEHNR, CDR2 FQNEAQ (reference sequence). CDR3 amino acids: CASSFTGTSGNTDTQYF. The CDR3 DNA reads TGTGCCAGCAGCTTTACCGGGACTAGCGGAAACACAGATACGCAGTATTTT. Variable domain in full (rest from reference TRBV7-9 and TRBJ2-3): DTGVSQNPRHKITKRGQNVTFRCDPISEHNRLYWYRQTLGQGPEFLTYFQNEAQLEKSRLLSDRFSAERPKGSFSTLEIQRTEQGDSAMYLCASSFTGTSGNTDTQYFGPGTRLTVL.

This chain joins TRBV7-8 and TRBJ1-4; 7 nucleotides line up with TRBD1. Germline lookup yields CDR1 SGHVS and CDR2 FQNEAQ. This CDR3 has 15 residues. V dropped 4 bases and J dropped 4; count of bases not matched to a gene: 6. CDR3 nucleotides: TGTGCCAGCAGCTATTCGGGACAGAGTAATGAAAAACTGTTTTTT. Its translation is CASSYSGQSNEKLFF.

This clone has only a few counts. The chain employs TRBV2 and TRBJ1-3; TRBD1 might be the D (6 bases). This CDR3 has 13 amino acids. V was pared by 4 bases and J by 8 bases, with 12 bases between. Germline loops: CDR1 SNHLY, CDR2 FYNNEI. The CDR3 reads CASSGDMVHTIYF. CDR3 nucleotide sequence: TGTGCCAGCAGTGGGGACATGGTACACACCATATATTTT.

The CDR3 region is CASSLTSGLAIYEQYF. The DNA for the CDR3 is TGTGCCAGCAGCTTAACTTCGGGACTAGCAATCTACGAGCAGTACTTC. The chain is built from TRBV7-2 and TRBJ2-7; 9 bases line up with TRBD2. CDR3 length equals 16 residues. Germline V gene lookup returns CDR1 SGHTA and CDR2 FQGNSA. Germline trimming cut 2 bases from V and 3 bases from J; bases unmatched to any gene: 8.

The chain links TRBV5-8 to TRBJ1-2, with 7 positions matching TRBD1. The V gene end was trimmed by 5 bases and the J gene end by 4 bases; junction bases not matched to a gene: 5. Germline V gene data show CDR1 as SGHTS and CDR2 as YDEGEE. This CDR3 comprises 13 residues. CDR3 DNA sequence: TGTGCCAGCAGGGCAGGGGGAAGCTATGGCTACACCTTC. The encoded protein is CASRAGGSYGYTF. Full variable domain (missing parts from reference TRBV5-8 and TRBJ1-2): EAGVTQSPTHLIKTRGQQATLRCSPISGHTSVYWYQQALGLGLQFLLWYDEGEERNRGNFPPRFSGRQFPNYSSELNVNALELEDSALYLCASRAGGSYGYTFGSGTRLTVV.

The chain carries TRBV12-1 and TRBJ2-7; the table assigns TRBD2, which was not confirmed against the DNA. TRBV12-1 is a recognized pseudogene. The CDR3 is made up of 17 amino acids. The CDR3 nucleotides read TGTGCCAGCAGCGCATTCCCCCTCAAAAGTAGCTCCTACGAGCAGTACTTC. This translates into CASSAFPLKSSSYEQYF.

This clone was seen a few times. The chain's CDR3 is CATSTGPRRASYEQYF. Here the CDR3 DNA reads TGTGCCACCAGCACTGGACCGAGGAGGGCGTCCTACGAGCAGTACTTC. The rearrangement joins TRBV15 to TRBJ2-7, with a weak D call TRBD2 (6 bases). The CDR3 contains 16 residues. Trimming left V 4 bases short and J 1 base short, with 17 bases between. CDR1 is LNHNV, CDR2 YYDKDF, per germline (reference sequence).

The chain couples TRBV7-9 to TRBJ1-5, with unresolved D. The germline gives CDR1 SEHNR, CDR2 FQNEAQ (reference sequence). Trimming removed 8 bases from V and 2 bases from J, with 10 bases in between. This CDR3 has 13 residues. CDR3 DNA sequence: TGTGCCAGCTCCCGGGGAGGCAATCAGCCCCAGCATTTT. As protein: CASSRGGNQPQHF.

This chain joins TRBV5-4 and TRBJ2-7; a weak D match, TRBD1 (6 bases). Looked up from germline, CDR1 is SGHNT and CDR2 is YYREEE (reference sequence). This CDR3 is 13 amino acids long. Trimming stripped 4 bases from V and 2 bases from J, with 10 bases between. The CDR3 reads CASSRDITYEQYF. As DNA, the CDR3 is TGTGCCAGCAGCCGGGACATCACCTACGAGCAGTACTTC. Drawing the rest from reference TRBV5-4 and TRBJ2-7, the complete variable domain is ETGVTQSPTHLIKTRGQQVTLRCSSQSGHNTVSWYQQALGQGPQFIFQYYREEENGRGNFPPRFSGLQFPNYSSELNVNALELDDSALYLCASSRDITYEQYFGPGTRLTVT.

The chain combines TRBV7-2 with TRBJ1-5; D is perhaps TRBD1 (6 bases). The V gene lost 0 bases and the J gene lost 4 bases, with 10 bases spanning the gap. This CDR3 has 15 amino acids. Germline assignment: CDR1 SGHTA and CDR2 FQGNSA. CDR3 coding DNA: TGTGCCAGCAGCTTAGCGGTCCAGGGGAATCAGCCCCAGCATTTT. Amino acid sequence: CASSLAVQGNQPQHF.

This sequence joins TRBV30 and TRBJ1-2; D uncertain. This CDR3 is 12 amino acids long. Germline V lookup: CDR1 GTSNPN, CDR2 SVGIG (reference sequence). The V and J ends lost 3 bases and 3 bases respectively, with 8 bases between them. CDR3 DNA: TGTGCCTGGAGCCCAGACTACTATGGCTACACCTTC. It encodes CAWSPDYYGYTF.

The chain has TRBV30 and TRBJ1-5; maybe TRBD1 (5 bases). The CDR3 covers 15 residues. V lost 0 bases, J lost 0 bases, and 9 bases lay in between. CDR1 is GTSNPN and CDR2 is SVGIG in the germline V gene (reference sequence). DNA for the CDR3: TGTGCCTGGAGTGTACCAGGGCATAGCAATCAGCCCCAGCATTTT. It encodes CAWSVPGHSNQPQHF.

This clone was counted a few times. The chain recombines TRBV3-1 (or the pseudogene TRBV3-2) with TRBJ2-1; TRBD2 might be the D (5 bases). The V gene lost 2 bases and the J gene lost 0 bases, with 11 bases spanning the gap. CDR1 LGHDT and CDR2 YNNKEL come from the germline V gene (reference sequence). CDR3 length: 16 residues. The CDR3 loop reads CASSQLRASSYNEQFF. The CDR3 DNA reads TGTGCCAGCAGCCAATTGAGGGCCAGCTCCTACAATGAGCAGTTCTTC.

The rearrangement links TRBV30 to TRBJ1-6; D is unresolved. Between the trimmed V and J ends, which lost 2 bases and 4 bases, there was a span of 15 bases. The CDR3 runs 16 residues. CDR1 and CDR2 (germline): GTSNPN, SVGIG (reference sequence). The CDR3: CAWSRESVPYNSPLHF. In nucleotides, the CDR3 is TGTGCCTGGAGTCGGGAATCCGTCCCATATAATTCACCCCTCCACTTT.

The V and J genes are TRBV5-4 and TRBJ2-7, with 9 bases aligning to TRBD2. The junction had 8 bases not matched to a gene; V was cut back by 4 bases and J by 0 bases. Germline V gene sequence: CDR1 SGHNT, CDR2 YYREEE (reference sequence). This CDR3 is built from 16 residues. The CDR3 protein is CASSMGGGRASYEQYF. CDR3 in DNA: TGTGCCAGCAGCATGGGGGGCGGGAGGGCCTCCTACGAGCAGTACTTC. Drawing the rest from reference TRBV5-4 and TRBJ2-7, the complete variable domain is ETGVTQSPTHLIKTRGQQVTLRCSSQSGHNTVSWYQQALGQGPQFIFQYYREEENGRGNFPPRFSGLQFPNYSSELNVNALELDDSALYLCASSMGGGRASYEQYFGPGTRLTVT.

The chain uses TRBV30 and TRBJ1-5; 11 bases line up with TRBD1. The CDR3 loop spans 15 amino acids. Germline CDR1 reads GTSNPN; CDR2 reads SVGIG (reference sequence). Trimming took 3 bases from V and 4 from J; bases not matched to a gene: 5. This chain's CDR3 is CAWSSGTGGNQPQHF. For the CDR3, the DNA is TGTGCCTGGAGCTCCGGGACAGGGGGAAATCAGCCCCAGCATTTT.